One T cell receptor beta chain is described in this entry. The sample originates from a study of blood T cell repertoires in COVID-19. Study as a whole: Samples came from the United States, Italy and Spain, spanning acute and convalescent COVID-19. The analysed material was cDNA or gDNA that came from T cells, B-cell-depleted T cells, or PBMCs.

As processed by the authors: Estimation of nucleated cell counts was performed using reference gene primer amplification. Assay used: immunoSEQ multiplex PCR; TCRdb lists only in-frame clones, some missing. V and J calls plus clone size are reproduced from that table; the DNA served to infer D and trimming. The sample contains over 120,000 clones, 88% of which appear only once. The CDR3 totals 11 residues. The germline CDR1 and CDR2 sequences are SEHNR and FQNEAQ (reference sequence). V was trimmed by 5 bases and J by 8 bases, leaving 9 bases between them. The receptor was derived from a man between 65 and 85 years old with acute or convalescent COVID-19. The specimen sequenced was peripheral blood. The chain is built from TRBV7-9 and TRBJ1-1; D is perhaps TRBD1 (5 bases). The CDR3 here is CASSPREEAFF. CDR3 nucleotide sequence: TGTGCCAGCAGCCCCAGGGAAGAAGCTTTCTTT.